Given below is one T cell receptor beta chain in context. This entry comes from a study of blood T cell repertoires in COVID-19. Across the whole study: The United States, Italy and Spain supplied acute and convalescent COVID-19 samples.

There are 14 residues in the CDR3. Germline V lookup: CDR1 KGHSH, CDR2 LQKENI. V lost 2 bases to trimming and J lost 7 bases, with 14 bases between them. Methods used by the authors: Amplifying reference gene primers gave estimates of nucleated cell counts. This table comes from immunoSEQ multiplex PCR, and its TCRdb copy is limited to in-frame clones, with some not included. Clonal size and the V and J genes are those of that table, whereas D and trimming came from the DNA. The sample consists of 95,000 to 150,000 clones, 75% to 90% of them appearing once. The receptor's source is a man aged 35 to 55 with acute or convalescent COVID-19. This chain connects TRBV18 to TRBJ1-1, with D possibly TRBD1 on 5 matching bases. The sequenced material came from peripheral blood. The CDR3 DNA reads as TGTGCCAGCTCACCATCGGTGGGGCAAGGTGAAGCTTTCTTT. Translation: CASSPSVGQGEAFF.